Each of the 21 T cell receptor beta chains below was sequenced from the same sample in a study of CD8+ T cells in alopecia areata. The treatment denotes: oral pan-JAK inhibitor, 5-10 mg twice daily. RNA, once extracted, was reverse transcribed into cDNA for use as the sequencing template. Some clones are missing from TCRdb's copy, which holds only in-frame ones; the method was immunoSEQ multiplex PCR. The repertoire consists of over 150,000 clones, with about 55% occurring once and the leading ten covering 9.5% to 14%. This material consisted of CD8+ T cells sorted from blood, taken at week 24, from a patient treated with tofacitinib. The receptors were sampled from a human donor with alopecia areata.

The V call is TRBV19, the J call TRBJ1-1, with D possibly TRBD1 on 5 matching bases. Per germline, CDR1 LNHDA and CDR2 SQIVND (reference sequence). The CDR3 sequence is 15 residues long. V shed 5 bases and J shed 5 bases, with 18 bases lying between them. The CDR3 DNA follows: TGTGCCAGTAGTTCCCCACCGGCAGGGCGGACTGAAGCTTTCTTT. Its protein product is CASSSPPAGRTEAFF.

The J gene is TRBJ2-7, the V gene TRBV2, with a possible D match to TRBD1 (5 bases). The germline V gene has CDR1 SNHLY and CDR2 FYNNEI. There are 12 residues in the CDR3. V lost 10 bases, J lost 7 bases, and 17 bases lay in between. The CDR3 spells CATTQGLGEQYF. Here the CDR3 DNA reads TGTGCCACCACTCAGGGTTTAGGGGAGCAGTACTTC.

The sample holds a few counts of this clone. This sequence joins TRBV10-3 and TRBJ2-2; weak D call: TRBD1 (6 bases). The V gene's germline CDR1 is ENHRY and CDR2 SYGVKD. V shed 10 bases and J shed 5 bases, with 17 bases lying between them. This CDR3 is built from 14 residues. CDR3 bases: TGTGCCACCCTCCGGGACAAAGGTACCGGGGAGCTGTTTTTT. Translation gives CATLRDKGTGELFF.

This clone showed up just a few times. V gene TRBV15 combines with J gene TRBJ1-2; D gene unclear. V was clipped by 0 bases and J by 4 bases, with 9 bases between them. From germline, CDR1 is LNHNV and CDR2 YYDKDF (reference sequence). This CDR3 is 14 amino acids long. CDR3 amino acids: CATSRDESGYGYTF. The CDR3 nucleotides are TGTGCCACCAGCAGAGATGAGTCGGGCTATGGCTACACCTTC.

A few counts support this clone. The chain couples TRBV29-1 to TRBJ1-5; no reliable D call. Germline V gene lookup returns CDR1 SQVTM and CDR2 ANQGSEA. V lost 5 bases to trimming and J lost 3 bases, with 17 bases between them. The length of the CDR3 is 15 residues. CDR3 in amino acids: CSVILRAGLNQPQHF. As DNA, the CDR3 is TGCAGCGTTATCTTGCGGGCAGGCCTCAATCAGCCCCAGCATTTT.

The chain joins TRBV27 to TRBJ2-3; 14 nucleotides line up with TRBD2. This CDR3 has 16 residues. V dropped 5 bases and J dropped 4; count of bases not matched to a gene: 5. The germline CDR1 and CDR2 sequences are MNHEY and SMNVEV (reference sequence). The chain's CDR3 is CASSLMTSGGADTQYF. CDR3 DNA: TGTGCCAGCAGTCTAATGACTAGCGGGGGGGCAGATACGCAGTATTTT.

Points on this clone: The same CDR3 arises from other DNA sequences in this sample as well. The chain recombines TRBV29-1 with TRBJ1-2, with D perhaps matching TRBD1 (6 bases). The CDR3 consists of 11 residues. CDR1 and CDR2 from the germline V gene are SQVTM and ANQGSEA. V lost 3 bases to trimming and J lost 8 bases, with 10 bases between them. The DNA for the CDR3 is TGCAGCGTTGATGGCGGGGGCGGCTACACCTTC. Translated, it gives CSVDGGGGYTF.

This chain uses TRBV11-1 with TRBJ2-3; the D is unclear. The germline V gene encodes CDR1 SGHAT and CDR2 FQDESV (reference sequence). Trimming removed 1 base at V and 5 bases at J, with 4 bases between. There are 12 residues in the CDR3. The CDR3 nucleotides read TGTGCCAGCAGCTTAGAAAGAGATACGCAGTATTTT. Residues: CASSLERDTQYF.

This clone appeared once. A much larger clone differs by one base, so this may be a read error. Other DNA sequences of this sample code for an identical CDR3. The J gene is TRBJ2-2, the V gene TRBV7-2; D gene ambiguous. The V end lost 1 base, the J end lost 5 bases, and 2 bases lay between the germline ends. CDR3 length equals 12 residues. The germline V gene encodes CDR1 SGHTA and CDR2 FQGNSA. CDR3 sequence reads: CASSLGTGELFF. CDR3 DNA sequence: TGTGCCAGCAGCTTAGGGACCGGGGAGCTGTTTTTT.

CDR3 protein: CAWSTGFANGYTF. CDR3 nucleotides: TGTGCCTGGAGTACAGGATTCGCTAATGGCTACACCTTC. This chain connects TRBV30 to TRBJ1-2; maybe TRBD1 (5 bases). V was clipped by 2 bases and J by 6 bases, with 13 bases between them. The CDR3 has 13 amino acids. Looked up from germline, CDR1 is GTSNPN and CDR2 is SVGIG (reference sequence).

The rearrangement uses TRBV6-1 and TRBJ2-5; D not certain. The CDR3 sequence is 13 residues long. Germline CDR1 reads MNHNS; CDR2 reads SASEGT. V lost 4 bases and J 2 bases, leaving 8 bases between the germline ends. CDR3 in DNA: TGTGCCAGCAGTGGGCCAGATCAAGAGACCCAGTACTTC. Translation gives CASSGPDQETQYF.

This chain connects TRBV7-2 to TRBJ2-7; TRBD1 matches at 8 bases. J was trimmed by 4 bases and V by 6 bases; bases with no gene match: 8. Germline V gives CDR1 SGHTA, CDR2 FQGNSA. This CDR3 region has 14 residues. DNA for the CDR3: TGTGCCAGCAGTAATGGACAGGGAAGGTACGAGCAGTACTTC. Translation gives CASSNGQGRYEQYF.

The CDR3 region is CASSRDDSDNEKLFF. CDR3 sequence (DNA): TGTGCCAGCAGCCGTGACGACAGCGATAATGAAAAACTGTTTTTT. The genes are TRBV6-5 and TRBJ1-4, with D possibly being TRBD1 (5 bases). This CDR3 comprises 15 residues. The V gene lost 6 bases and the J gene lost 4 bases, with 15 bases spanning the gap. From germline, CDR1 is MNHEY and CDR2 SVGAGI.

V and J are TRBV30 and TRBJ2-1; 8 positions agree with TRBD2. V trimming: 1 base; J trimming: 0 bases; junction bases outside the gene matches: 2. CDR1 is GTSNPN and CDR2 is SVGIG in the germline V gene (reference sequence). The CDR3 sequence is 15 residues long. This CDR3 reads CAWSEGTSSYNEQFF. The CDR3 DNA reads TGTGCCTGGAGTGAAGGGACTAGCTCCTACAATGAGCAGTTCTTC.

The rearrangement joins TRBV28 to TRBJ2-7; possibly TRBD2 for D (5 bases). This CDR3 spans 12 amino acids. V lost 2 bases to trimming and J lost 7 bases, with 9 bases between them. CDR1 is MDHEN, CDR2 SYDVKM, per germline. CDR3 bases: TGTGCCAGCAGTTTACCTCCGGGAGAGCAGTACTTC. It encodes CASSLPPGEQYF.

CDR3 loop: CATSRDSIKDGYTF. CDR3 DNA sequence: TGTGCCACCAGCAGAGATTCCATAAAGGATGGCTACACCTTC. The chain links TRBV15 to TRBJ1-2; D not resolved. Germline CDR1 is LNHNV and CDR2 is YYDKDF (reference sequence). Deletions cut 0 bases from V and 6 bases from J, with 11 bases between. This CDR3 region has 14 residues.

The chain joins TRBV6-1 to TRBJ2-2, with 8 bases aligning to TRBD2. CDR3 length equals 13 residues. J was trimmed by 6 bases and V by 8 bases; bases with no gene match: 5. Germline V gene data show CDR1 as MNHNS and CDR2 as SASEGT. CDR3 loop: CASSERGPGELFF. The DNA for the CDR3 is TGTGCCAGCTCCGAGCGGGGGCCCGGGGAGCTGTTTTTT.

This sequence joins TRBV7-9 and TRBJ1-2, with TRBD1 as a possible D gene (5 bases). With 4 bases removed from V and 2 bases from J, the gap between germline ends came to 17 bases. Germline V gene sequence: CDR1 SEHNR, CDR2 FQNEAQ (reference sequence). The CDR3 length is 16 residues. In DNA form, the CDR3 reads TGTGCCAGCAGCTCTGATTTGGGACTGAGGAACTATGGCTACACCTTC. This codes for CASSSDLGLRNYGYTF.

The rearrangement uses TRBV5-4 and TRBJ1-1; unclear D gene. CDR1 is SGHNT, CDR2 YYREEE, per germline (reference sequence). The CDR3 runs 14 residues. With 0 bases removed from V and 0 bases from J, the gap between germline ends came to 6 bases. The CDR3 DNA reads TGTGCCAGCAGCTTGGAAGGGCTGAACACTGAAGCTTTCTTT. It translates to CASSLEGLNTEAFF.

This chain uses TRBV29-1 with TRBJ1-2; D is unclear. The V and J ends lost 2 bases and 2 bases respectively, with 9 bases between them. Per germline, CDR1 SQVTM and CDR2 ANQGSEA. The CDR3 length is 13 residues. CDR3 in amino acids: CSVELPENYGYTF. The CDR3, as DNA: TGCAGCGTTGAACTTCCGGAGAACTATGGCTACACCTTC. Variable domain in full (rest from reference TRBV29-1 and TRBJ1-2): SAVISQKPSRDICQRGTSLTIQCQVDSQVTMMFWYRQQPGQSLTLIATANQGSEATYESGFVIDKFPISRPNLTFSTLTVSNMSPEDSSIYLCSVELPENYGYTFGSGTRLTVV.

This sequence joins TRBV19 and TRBJ1-1; D unresolved. The CDR3 sequence is 12 residues long. With 8 bases removed from V and 6 bases from J, the gap between germline ends came to 13 bases. The germline CDR1 and CDR2 sequences are LNHDA and SQIVND (reference sequence). Here the CDR3 reads CASGGRASEAFF. The CDR3 DNA is TGTGCCAGTGGTGGTCGAGCATCTGAAGCTTTCTTT.